This is a list of T cell receptor beta chains from one sample in a study of spatial heterogeneity in lung cancer. MiXCR was run by TCRdb on the 5' RACE reads, yielding one entry per CDR3 protein. The sample lists about 36,000 distinct CDR3 sequences, approximately 7.5% occurring once. The sample here was PBMCs, taken at follow-up. These receptors were taken from a male donor with early-stage non-small cell lung cancer. CDR3s include the opening cysteine and the closing phenylalanine or tryptophan. A D gene is named only where the DNA matches it firmly. Only some rows state a clone size, as once, few, many or a class for expanded clones.

14	TRBJ1-1	.	TRBV9	many	TGTGCCAGCAGCGTGCAGAGCGGGAGCACTGAAGCTTTCTTT	CASSVQSGSTEAFF
15	TRBJ1-5	TRBD1	TRBV18	many	TGTGCCAGCTCACCGGGAGGGGGCGCGTGGCAGCCCCAGCATTTT	CASSPGGGAWQPQHF
15	TRBJ2-1	TRBD2	TRBV18	once	TGTGCCAGCTCACCACTAGCGGGAGGTGCGGATGAGCAGTTCTTC	CASSPLAGGADEQFF
12	TRBJ2-7	TRBD2	TRBV7-2	many	TGTGCCAGCAGCCCCCACTTGGGAGGGCTTGACTTC	CASSPHLGGLDF
12	TRBJ2-1	.	TRBV11-1	.	TGTGTCAGCAACTTAGAGAACAATGAGCAGTTCTTC	CVSNLENNEQFF
14	TRBJ2-3	.	TRBV5-5	many	TGTGCCAGCAGCTTTGGGACCACCGGAGATACGCAGTATTTT	CASSFGTTGDTQYF
15	TRBJ1-1	TRBD1	TRBV12-3/TRBV12-4	many	TGTGCCAGCAGGGGCTCCGGGACAGGCAACACTGAAGCTTTCTTT	CASRGSGTGNTEAFF
17	TRBJ2-3	TRBD2	TRBV27	many	TGTGCCAGCAGTTTTTTATCCGTAGCGGGGGGAAAGGATACGCAGTATTTT	CASSFLSVAGGKDTQYF
16	TRBJ2-3	TRBD2	TRBV4-2	many	TGTGCCAGCAGCCAACTTAGCGGGGGGGCCGGAGATACGCAGTATTTT	CASSQLSGGAGDTQYF
13	TRBJ1-1	.	TRBV13	many	TGTGCCAGCAGCTCAAGGGTGGGGACTGAAGCTTTCTTT	CASSSRVGTEAFF
14	TRBJ1-6	TRBD1	TRBV2	many	TGTGCCAGCATTGGGGGACAGGGGAGTTCACCCCTCCACTTT	CASIGGQGSSPLHF
14	TRBJ2-7	.	TRBV30	many	TGTGCCTGGTGTAACGCGCGAACCTCCTACGAGCAGTACTTC	CAWCNARTSYEQYF
15	TRBJ1-2	.	TRBV29-1	many	TGCAGCGTTGAAGATCCCTGGGGGGTGAACTATGGCTACACCTTC	CSVEDPWGVNYGYTF
10	TRBJ2-1	.	TRBV6-1	many	TGTGCCAGCAGTGAAGGGACCCTTCGCTTC	CASSEGTLRF
12	TRBJ2-7	.	TRBV12-3/TRBV12-4	.	TGTGCCAGCAGTCCCCAGGATGGCGAGCAGTACTTC	CASSPQDGEQYF
16	TRBJ2-7	TRBD2	TRBV5-5	.	TGTGCCAGCAGCTTGGAAGCGACTAGCGGGGGCTACGAGCAGTACTTC	CASSLEATSGGYEQYF
18	TRBJ2-3	TRBD2	TRBV7-9	many	TGTGCCAGCAGCCCGGGTAGCGGGGGCATAAGGGTCACAGATACGCAGTATTTT	CASSPGSGGIRVTDTQYF
14	TRBJ2-2	.	TRBV2	many	TGTGCCAGCAAAGACGCCGCGAACACCGGGGAGCTGTTTTTT	CASKDAANTGELFF
16	TRBJ1-3	.	TRBV9	few	TGTGCCAGCAGCGTAATGGAGGTGGCCTCTGGAAACACCATATATTTT	CASSVMEVASGNTIYF
13	TRBJ2-7	TRBD1	TRBV19	few	TGTGCCAGTGGCTTAACAGGGGGTGGGGAGCAGTACTTC	CASGLTGGGEQYF
12	TRBJ1-5	.	TRBV19	many	TGTGCCAGTAGCTTAGGGGCGGCCCCCCAGCATTTT	CASSLGAAPQHF
14	TRBJ2-7	TRBD1	TRBV18	many	TGTGCCAGCTCAACCCGGACAGGGTCTAGGGAGCAGTACTTC	CASSTRTGSREQYF
17	TRBJ2-5	TRBD2	TRBV7-9	many	TGTGCCAGCAGCTTAGCTCAAGGGCGAGCGGGGGGTCGGACCCAGTACTTC	CASSLAQGRAGGRTQYF
13	TRBJ2-5	.	TRBV2	.	TGTGCCAGCAGCTGGAAAGACCAAGAGACCCAGTACTTC	CASSWKDQETQYF
16	TRBJ2-1	.	TRBV6-5	many	TGTGCCAGCAGTTACTCGGCTGCCGCCAGCTACAATGAGCAGTTCTTC	CASSYSAAASYNEQFF
13	TRBJ2-7	TRBD1	TRBV6-6	few	TGTGCCAGCAGTTGGAACAGGGGCTACGAGCAGTACTTC	CASSWNRGYEQYF
11	TRBJ2-3	.	TRBV20-1	many	TGCAGTGCTAGAGACAGATGGACTGTAAATTTT	CSARDRWTVNF
14	TRBJ2-2	.	TRBV11-2	many	TGTGCCAGCAGCTTAGGTCACACCACCGGGGAGCTGTTTTTT	CASSLGHTTGELFF
15	TRBJ2-7	TRBD1	TRBV28	many	TGTGCCAGCAGTACTCCCGGGACAGGGACCTACGAGCAGTACTTC	CASSTPGTGTYEQYF
15	TRBJ1-5	.	TRBV19	many	TGTGCCAGTACCGAACTTTCCGGGGGCAATCAGCCCCAGCATTTT	CASTELSGGNQPQHF
15	TRBJ1-1	.	TRBV6-1	.	TGTGCCAGCAGTGAACCGGGACATTCGAACACTGAAGCTTTCTTT	CASSEPGHSNTEAFF
17	TRBJ1-1	.	TRBV11-2	few	TGTGCCAGCAGCCCTCGAGGTCGATTGTCGGGTGGAACTGAAGCTTTCTTT	CASSPRGRLSGGTEAFF
17	TRBJ1-1	.	TRBV27	many	TGTGCCAGCAGTTTTAGTCAGTCCCCAACCCAAACCACTGAAGCTTTCTTT	CASSFSQSPTQTTEAFF
15	TRBJ2-7	.	TRBV5-6	many	TGTGCCAGCAGCTTGGATCCAGGGGCGGAATACGAGCAGTACTTC	CASSLDPGAEYEQYF
13	TRBJ2-3	.	TRBV7-9	many	TGTGCCAGCAGCCACACTAGCACAGATACGCAGTATTTT	CASSHTSTDTQYF
14	TRBJ1-1	.	TRBV20-1	many	TGCAGTGCTGGGGACCGGGGGCGGTGGACTGAAGCTTTCTTT	CSAGDRGRWTEAFF
16	TRBJ2-1	TRBD1	TRBV6-6	.	TGTGCCAGCAGTACACCCGGCCAGGGGGCCATCAATGAGCAGTTCTTC	CASSTPGQGAINEQFF
11	TRBJ2-7	.	TRBV25-1	.	TGTGCCAGCATGCAGACCTACGAGCAGTACTTC	CASMQTYEQYF
15	TRBJ2-7	.	TRBV19	many	TGTGCCAGTAGTATCGCGGACGGAAGCTCCTACGAGCAGTACTTC	CASSIADGSSYEQYF
14	TRBJ2-7	TRBD2	TRBV5-1	many	TGCGCCAGCAGCTCTACTAGCGGGATCCACGAGCAGTACTTC	CASSSTSGIHEQYF
15	TRBJ2-1	TRBD2	TRBV20-1	many	TGCAGTGCTAATTTAGCGGGGAAAATATACAATGAGCAGTTCTTC	CSANLAGKIYNEQFF
14	TRBJ2-1	.	TRBV6-2/TRBV6-3	many	TGTGCCAGCAACACCGACAGGTACTACAATGAGCAGTTCTTC	CASNTDRYYNEQFF
9	TRBJ1-1	.	TRBV4-1	many	TGCGCCAGCAGCCAAGCCATCCCGTTT	CASSQAIPF
13	TRBJ2-5	.	TRBV20-1	few	TGCAGTGCTAGTCCCATGGGGGAGAAGACCCAGTACTTC	CSASPMGEKTQYF
17	TRBJ2-5	TRBD2	TRBV5-6	few	TGTGCCAGCAGCTACTATACTAGCGGGATGTACCAAGAGACCCAGTACTTC	CASSYYTSGMYQETQYF
15	TRBJ2-6	.	TRBV7-3	many	TGTGCCAGCAGCTTTCTTAGCTCTGGGGCCAACGTCCTGACTTTC	CASSFLSSGANVLTF
13	TRBJ2-5	TRBD1	TRBV7-7	medium-sized	TGTGCTAGCAGCTTAGGACAGGGAGAGACCCAGTACTTC	CASSLGQGETQYF
15	TRBJ2-7	.	TRBV2	many	TGTGCCAGCAGTGAAGCCCCAGGCGAACCCTACGAGCAGTACTTC	CASSEAPGEPYEQYF
15	TRBJ2-7	.	TRBV7-7	many	TGTGCTAGCAGCCCCCCCTCCAGGTTAGCCTACGAGCAGTACTTC	CASSPPSRLAYEQYF
12	TRBJ1-2	.	TRBV19	many	TGTGCCGGAGGGGGGCCCCGGGATGGCTACACCTTC	CAGGGPRDGYTF
13	TRBJ2-7	.	TRBV20-1	few	TGCAGTGCCCTTTCTTTACAGGGTGACGAGCAGTACTTC	CSALSLQGDEQYF
16	TRBJ2-7	.	TRBV6-5	.	TGTGCCAGCAGTTACTCGGGATGGGGGTCCGCGGACGAGCAGTACTTC	CASSYSGWGSADEQYF
17	TRBJ2-2	TRBD2	TRBV7-9	many	TGTGCCAGCAGCTCAATTCCCGGGGGGGGCAACACCGGGGAGCTGTTTTTT	CASSSIPGGGNTGELFF